The clone carrying this TCR beta chain appeared a few times. The authors ran a second PCR of roughly 7 to 11 cycles using a sample-barcoded 5' primer and a J-beta primer mix. A tag from a template-switch adaptor with 12 random nucleotides marked each cDNA molecule. TCRdb analysed the 5' RACE reads with MiXCR anew, one entry per CDR3 protein. The sample comprises fewer than 600,000 distinct CDR3 sequences, about 28% of which are singletons, and under 4.5% rests with the top ten. Trimming took 3 bases from V and 5 from J, leaving 16 bases between them. In germline, CDR1 is SEHNR, CDR2 FQNEAQ (reference sequence). The CDR3 sequence is 15 residues long. The data derive from a study of blood T cells in healthy people across ages. Study-wide background: Capture via template switching afforded approximately one barcoded beta molecule per two T cells.

The data were also submitted as part of a second study, on T cells of mothers and their children. That source adds: The whole RNA yield was converted to cDNA, approximately 1.6 ug per 15 ul. Related mother-child pairs shared slightly more overlap than unrelated pairs, but the difference was non-significant.

The chain employs TRBV7-9 and TRBJ2-5; no clear D gene. The sequencing input was blood. The source is a boy aged 2 to 10 in good health. In DNA, the CDR3 is TGTGCCAGCAGCTTTAATCGAGGAAGGATCGAGACCCAGTACTTC. The encoded protein is CASSFNRGRIETQYF. The full variable domain, in which reference TRBV7-9 and TRBJ2-5 provide the parts outside the CDR3, is DTGVSQNPRHKITKRGQNVTFRCDPISEHNRLYWYRQTLGQGPEFLTYFQNEAQLEKSRLLSDRFSAERPKGSFSTLEIQRTEQGDSAMYLCASSFNRGRIETQYFGPGTRLLVL.